This is a list of T cell receptor beta chains from one sample in a study of blood T cell repertoires in COVID-19. Assay used: immunoSEQ multiplex PCR; TCRdb lists only in-frame clones, some missing. The sample consists of some 330,000 clones, 65% to 90% of them appearing once. The specimen sequenced was PBMCs or T cells enriched from blood (not recorded which). These TCRs come from a man younger than 40 who had recovered from COVID-19. Both conserved end residues are trimmed from each CDR3. Each record gives: V gene, J gene, clone size, CDR3 protein. Clone size appears in some rows only: once, few, many, or a class for an expanded clone.

TRBV6-6	TRBJ2-1	.	ASRDSSYNEQF
TRBV19	TRBJ1-4	.	ASSMGQGINEKLF
TRBV15	TRBJ1-1	.	ATSRDPQAPEAF
TRBV2	TRBJ2-7	.	ASSIDLQGIPYEQY
TRBV30	TRBJ2-5	.	AWSVFGGGPAGTQY
TRBV11-2	TRBJ1-2	.	ASSLDLVNYGYT
TRBV5-1	TRBJ2-1	.	ASSFTRLAGGYNEQF
TRBV7-7	TRBJ2-1	.	ASSLELAGGQRNEQF
TRBV28	TRBJ2-7	.	ASSLGGTDEQY
TRBV4-1	TRBJ1-3	.	ASSQGPGQSGNTIY
TRBV29-1	TRBJ1-3	.	SVGGSSGNTIY
TRBV5-1	TRBJ2-1	.	ASSPDRGGYNEQF
TRBV25-1	TRBJ2-7	few	ASRSEGAVIYEQY
TRBV19	TRBJ2-5	.	ASMASGGPSGTQY
TRBV2	TRBJ1-1	.	ASSEQGMNTEAF
TRBV7-2	TRBJ2-1	few	ASSPTGLAGGNEQF
TRBV18	TRBJ2-4	.	ASSQGAAKNIQY
TRBV28	TRBJ1-6	once	ASSLGQYLH
TRBV5-1	TRBJ1-2	.	ASSVDRSGGYT
TRBV5-1	TRBJ1-1	.	ASSYTSLAGTEAF
TRBV18	TRBJ1-1	.	ASSPGYRFSTEAF
TRBV6-4	TRBJ2-1	.	ASSDSEREWNEQF
TRBV10-2	TRBJ2-5	.	ASRVDWAQY